Following are 16 T cell receptor beta chains from one sample sequenced in a study of cytomegalovirus exposure and HLA in healthy donors. In the PCR, 60 Vbeta and 13 Jbeta primers were used. Some clones are missing from TCRdb's copy, which holds only in-frame ones; the method was immunoSEQ multiplex PCR. The repertoire has 150,000 or so clones, over 60% of them found once; the top ten carry 3%. Sequencing input: PBMCs. These receptor sequences come from a woman between 25 and 40 years old in good health and CMV-seropositive.

V is TRBV4-1 and J is TRBJ1-3; the D is unclear. Germline CDR1 reads MGHRA; CDR2 reads YSYEKL. V was pared by 4 bases and J by 2 bases, with 15 bases between. The CDR3 contains 16 residues. The CDR3 DNA is TGCGCCAGCAGCCCTCGTCCCTTTCGTGCTGGAAACACCATATATTTT. This translates into CASSPRPFRAGNTIYF.

The V call is TRBV29-1, the J call TRBJ2-2; D perhaps matches TRBD2 (5 bases). Trimming took 4 bases from V and 6 from J, leaving 15 bases between them. This CDR3 is 14 amino acids long. Germline V CDR1 and CDR2: SQVTM, ANQGSEA. The DNA for the CDR3 is TGCAGCGTTGGGGGTTCGGTGGGAGCCGGGGAGCTGTTTTTT. Translation gives CSVGGSVGAGELFF.

There are a few counts of this clone. The genes are TRBV6-4 and TRBJ1-5; D unresolved. Germline values: CDR1 MRHNA, CDR2 SNTAGT. CDR3 length equals 17 residues. V was cut by 8 bases and J by 4 bases, with 24 bases left in between. CDR3 sequence (DNA): TGTGCCAGCCCGAACCGCGGAGGTCAGGAGGAAAATCAGCCCCAGCATTTT. It is translated as CASPNRGGQEENQPQHF.

CDR3 residues: CASSATDRGRTEKLFF. Here the CDR3 DNA reads TGTGCCAGCAGCGCTACCGACAGGGGGAGGACTGAAAAACTGTTTTTT. This chain uses TRBV7-8 with TRBJ1-4; 9 bases fit TRBD1. The CDR3 is 16 amino acids. V lost 5 bases, J lost 7 bases, and 11 bases stayed unmatched. Germline V gene sequence: CDR1 SGHVS, CDR2 FQNEAQ.

This clone was observed a few times. The rearrangement uses TRBV5-6 and TRBJ1-1, with D maybe TRBD1 (6 bases). CDR1 is SGHDT and CDR2 is YYEEEE in the germline V gene. This CDR3 has 12 amino acids. Trimming left V 3 bases short and J 3 bases short, with 6 bases between. The chain's CDR3 is CASSSGDTEAFF. In nucleotides, the CDR3 is TGTGCCAGCAGCTCAGGGGACACTGAAGCTTTCTTT.

The CDR3 here is CSANEGEKLFF. The CDR3 region has the DNA TGCAGTGCTAATGAGGGTGAAAAACTGTTTTTT. The genes are TRBV20-1 and TRBJ1-4; D gene uncertain. Germline V CDR1 and CDR2: DFQATT, SNEGSKA (reference sequence). This CDR3 region has 11 residues. V was shortened by 4 bases and J by 7 bases, with 7 bases between the two germline ends.

This chain joins TRBV10-2 and TRBJ2-5, with 11 bases that match TRBD2. CDR1 and CDR2 from the germline V gene are WSHSY and SAAADI. The CDR3 extends over 18 amino acids. Trimming at V came to 4 bases and at J to 0 bases, leaving 10 bases not matched to a gene. The CDR3 is CASSVRLAGTGYQETQYF. CDR3 DNA sequence: TGCGCCAGCAGTGTAAGACTAGCGGGGACGGGGTACCAAGAGACCCAGTACTTC.

The chain recombines TRBV18 with TRBJ1-1, with 9 bases matching TRBD1. Germline CDR1 is KGHSH and CDR2 is LQKENI. The CDR3 loop spans 14 amino acids. With V trimmed by 3 bases and J by 7 bases, 6 bases remained unmatched. The CDR3 region has the DNA TGTGCCAGCTCACCGACGACAGGGGGAAGTGAAGCTTTCTTT. Its translation: CASSPTTGGSEAFF.

V is TRBV2 and J is TRBJ2-3; possibly TRBD2 for D (6 bases). Germline CDR1 is SNHLY and CDR2 is FYNNEI. The V end was cut by 4 bases, the J end by 4 bases, with 12 bases between. This CDR3 has 14 amino acids. The CDR3 sequence is CASSGGREADTQYF. The CDR3 coding sequence is TGTGCCAGCAGTGGGGGCAGGGAGGCAGATACGCAGTATTTT.

This clone was seen a few times. The V call is TRBV5-1, the J call TRBJ1-2; no reliable D call. The CDR3 runs to 13 residues. The V gene's germline CDR1 is SGHRS and CDR2 YFSETQ. Trimming stripped 3 bases from V and 6 bases from J, with 12 bases between. The CDR3: CASSSDPANGYTF. DNA for the CDR3: TGCGCCAGCAGCTCTGATCCTGCGAATGGCTACACCTTC.

This clone was seen just once. This chain connects TRBV5-6 to TRBJ2-3; D is uncertain. Per germline, CDR1 SGHDT and CDR2 YYEEEE. This CDR3 has 13 amino acids. The ends were cut back, 4 bases at V and 2 bases at J, with 8 bases in the middle. CDR3 DNA: TGTGCCAGCAGCCGTCAGTCCACAGATACGCAGTATTTT. This sequence encodes CASSRQSTDTQYF. Combining the CDR3 with reference TRBV5-6 and TRBJ2-3 gives the whole variable domain DAGVTQSPTHLIKTRGQQVTLRCSPKSGHDTVSWYQQALGQGPQFIFQYYEEEERQRGNFPDRFSGHQFPNYSSELNVNALLLGDSALYLCASSRQSTDTQYFGPGTRLTVL.

This clone was observed a few times. V is TRBV5-4 and J is TRBJ1-2, with D unclear. CDR3 size: 15 residues. V dropped 0 bases and J dropped 1 base, with 10 bases sitting between them. Germline V gene data show CDR1 as SGHNT and CDR2 as YYREEE (reference sequence). The CDR3 nucleotides are TGTGCCAGCAGCTTGGACCAGGCGCGTAACTATGGCTACACCTTC. Translated: CASSLDQARNYGYTF.

The genes are TRBV4-2 and TRBJ1-5; D possibly corresponds to TRBD1 (5 bases). The CDR3 totals 15 residues. V lost 0 bases and J lost 6, with 12 bases in between. Germline values: CDR1 LGHNA, CDR2 YNFKEQ. The CDR3 nucleotides read TGTGCCAGCAGCCAAGATCTAACAGGATCTCAGCCCCAGCATTTT. Residues: CASSQDLTGSQPQHF.

This clone has only a few counts. The chain joins TRBV28 to TRBJ2-7; 9 bases are shared with TRBD1. J was trimmed by 2 bases and V by 5 bases; bases with no gene match: 4. The CDR3 runs to 14 residues. From germline, CDR1 is MDHEN and CDR2 SYDVKM. The CDR3, as DNA: TGTGCCAGCAGTCCCGGGACAGGGCCCTACGAGCAGTACTTC. As protein: CASSPGTGPYEQYF.

This chain joins TRBV27 and TRBJ1-1; the match to TRBD1 covers 7 bases. The V gene's germline CDR1 is MNHEY and CDR2 SMNVEV (reference sequence). The CDR3 contains 14 residues. Losses at the gene ends were 4 bases for V and 5 bases for J; bases not matched to a gene: 7. CDR3 protein: CASSYSGTETEAFF. In nucleotides, the CDR3 is TGTGCCAGCAGTTACTCCGGGACAGAGACTGAAGCTTTCTTT.

This clone was counted ten times or more. A junction boundary mismatches the germline segment, possibly from a read error. The rearrangement links TRBV5-6 to TRBJ1-1, with 8 bases fitting TRBD1. The CDR3 has 12 amino acids. CDR1 SGHDT and CDR2 YYEEEE come from the germline V gene. CDR3 in DNA: TGTGCCAGCAGTTTGGTCAGGGGGCAAGCTTTCTTT. Amino acids: CASSLVRGQAFF.